This T cell receptor (beta chain) was identified in a study of blood T cell repertoires in COVID-19 (dated by TCRdb to the early 2020s). At the level of the whole study: Samples covering the acute and convalescent phases of COVID-19 were provided by collaborators in the United States, Italy and Spain. The material from the prospective study consisted of cDNA or gDNA derived from T cells, B-cell-depleted T cells, or PBMCs. The dataset comprised deeply sampled blood TCRbeta repertoires from subjects exposed to, actively infected with, or recovered from COVID-19. The repertoires were released in a freely available public database meant as a resource for research on the immune response to SARS-CoV-2. Samples were obtained from the ongoing ImmuneRACE study (first 160 participants) and from 1,254 subjects provided by 6 global collaborators. A de-identified subject ID, COVID-19 status, age in years and sex were almost always included in the sample metadata. Where available, HLA class I and class II types were taken from metadata supplied by the sample provider and were not determined by assay-based typing.

TCRbeta CDR3 regions were amplified from genomic DNA using the immunoSEQ Assay, a bias-controlled multiplex PCR. In the original analysis: The number of nucleated cells in each sample was estimated from the amplification of reference gene primers within the assay. To quantify the absolute abundance of each unique TCRbeta CDR3 rearrangement, sequence reads were collapsed and filtered. For each sample, productive Simpson clonality was calculated as the square root of Simpson's diversity index over productive rearrangements. The table was pulled from immuneACCESS by TCRdb, which kept in-frame rearrangements only. Such tables lose some clones; where checked, under half of the loss comes from unresolved V genes, and the rest has no known cause. The V and J calls and clone size were taken over from that table, and D and trimming were inferred from the DNA. In this sample the table shows roughly 91,000 clones, roughly 78% of which occur a single time. The ten largest clonotypes hold around 1.3% of the sample.

In regard to this clone: Its antigen is still unknown. The record has no base qualities; no much larger clone is one base away.

Whole blood was collected in K2EDTA tubes by collaborating institutions according to the institutions' own protocols. Collaborator samples were shipped for TCRbeta analysis as frozen whole blood, isolated PBMCs, or DNA extracted from either sample type. Beyond this particular receptor, the publication reports: How much clinical and demographic metadata was included differed by source and by participant, and the metadata was provided uncurated.

Based on the germline V gene, the CDR1 and CDR2 sequences are MDHEN and SYDVKM. V is shortened by 5 bases, J by 7 bases, and the region joining them spans 21 bases. The CDR3 sequence holds 16 residues, the cysteine and phenylalanine included. Of all the DNA, just the CDR3 is kept, 48 bases in frame from base 1. The clonotype was recovered from a woman aged 80 or over with acute or convalescent COVID-19. Sequenced sample: peripheral blood. The rearranged segments are TRBV28 and TRBJ1-5; the D segment cannot be called with confidence. The DNA sequence follows: TGTGCCAGCAGTCTCGAACGCGAGGCCTTCCGGCAGCCCCAGCATTTT. This codes for CASSLEREAFRQPQHF.